This TCR beta chain was recovered during a study of shared clonotypes between healthy human individuals. Profiled with immunoSEQ multiplex PCR; TCRdb holds only in-frame clones, not every one. The sample has 180,000 or so clones, 90% to 95% seen once. Trimming took 4 bases from V and 3 from J; bases not matched to a gene: 4. Germline CDR1 SGHRS, CDR2 YFSETQ. CDR3 length: 14 amino acids. The gene calls are TRBV5-1 and TRBJ1-1; 9 bases are a match to TRBD1. The TCR was taken from a woman aged 25 to 45 in good health. The sequencing input was naive CD4+ T cells sorted from blood. Specified subset: CD45RA+ positively selected. CDR3 sequence: CASSTQGAYTEAFF. Written as DNA, the CDR3 is TGCGCCAGCAGCACACAGGGGGCGTACACTGAAGCTTTCTTT. The full variable domain, completed using reference TRBV5-1 and TRBJ1-1, is KAGVTQTPRYLIKTRGQQVTLSCSPISGHRSVSWYQQTPGQGLQFLFEYFSETQRNKGNFPGRFSGRQFSNSRSEMNVSTLELGDSALYLCASSTQGAYTEAFFGQGTRLTVV.